This T cell receptor beta chain is drawn from a study of cytomegalovirus exposure and HLA in healthy donors. Trimming took 2 bases from V and 4 from J; bases not matched to a gene: 6. CDR1 SGHDT and CDR2 YYEEEE come from the germline V gene. The CDR3 sequence is 15 residues long. PCR primers comprised 60 Vbeta and 13 Jbeta primers. Some clones are missing from TCRdb's copy, which holds only in-frame ones; the method was immunoSEQ multiplex PCR. The sample has about 170,000 clones, 76% seen once; the top ten hold around 0.71%. Sequences were obtained from PBMCs. This chain connects TRBV5-6 to TRBJ1-2, with 9 bases identical to TRBD1. This sequence was found in a female donor in good health and CMV-seronegative. In nucleotides, the CDR3 is TGTGCCAGCAGCTTCCCGGACAGGGGAGGCTATGGCTACACCTTC. It yields the protein CASSFPDRGGYGYTF. Looking up the rest from reference TRBV5-6 and TRBJ1-2 gives the full variable domain: DAGVTQSPTHLIKTRGQQVTLRCSPKSGHDTVSWYQQALGQGPQFIFQYYEEEERQRGNFPDRFSGHQFPNYSSELNVNALLLGDSALYLCASSFPDRGGYGYTFGSGTRLTVV.